The entry below describes one T cell receptor (beta chain). Its antigen is currently unknown. The CDR3 sequence is 15 residues long. The V end was cut by 4 bases, the J end by 8 bases, with 18 bases between. Germline V lookup: CDR1 SGHDT, CDR2 YYEEEE. This entry is derived from a study of cytomegalovirus exposure and HLA in healthy donors. Notes on the study in general: The study recorded 150 to 200 TCR beta chains that were cytomegalovirus-associated.

PCR involved 60 Vbeta and 13 Jbeta primers. Clones were read by immunoSEQ multiplex PCR, and TCRdb kept only the in-frame ones, dropping some. The sample records 160,000 or so clones, nearly 80% being singletons. The specimen sequenced was PBMCs. The rearrangement uses TRBV5-6 and TRBJ1-4; D possibly corresponds to TRBD1 (6 bases). The TCR originated in a woman aged 40-49 years in good health and CMV-seronegative. This CDR3 reads CASSHRGRTAEKLFF. The DNA for the CDR3 is TGTGCCAGCAGCCATAGGGGGAGAACGGCGGAAAAACTGTTTTTT.